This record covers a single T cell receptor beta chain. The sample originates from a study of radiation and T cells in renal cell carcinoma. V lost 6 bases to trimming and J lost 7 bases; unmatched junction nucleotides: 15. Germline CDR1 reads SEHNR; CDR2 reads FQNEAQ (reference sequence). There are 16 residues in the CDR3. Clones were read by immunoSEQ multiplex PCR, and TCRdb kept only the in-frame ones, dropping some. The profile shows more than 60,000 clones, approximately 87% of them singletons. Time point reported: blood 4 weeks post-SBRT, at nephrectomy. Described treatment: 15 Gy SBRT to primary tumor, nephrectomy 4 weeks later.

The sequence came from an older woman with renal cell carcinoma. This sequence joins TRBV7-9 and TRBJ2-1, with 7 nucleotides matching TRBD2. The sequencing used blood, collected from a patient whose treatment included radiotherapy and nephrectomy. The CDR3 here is CASRPAGVGGENEQFF. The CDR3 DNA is TGTGCCAGCAGACCTGCAGGCGTGGGAGGGGAAAATGAGCAGTTCTTC.